The entry that follows covers one T cell receptor (beta chain) sequence. The antigen remains undetermined. In the same sample, other DNA sequences code for this CDR3. CDR3 length equals 14 residues. After removal of 1 base from V and 4 bases from J, the junction contained 3 bases not matched to a gene. CDR1 and CDR2 from the germline V gene are LNHDA and SQIVND (reference sequence). This sample was included in a study of cytomegalovirus exposure and HLA in healthy donors. Primers for the PCR totalled 60 Vbeta and 13 Jbeta. TCRdb keeps only in-frame clones here, not all; method: immunoSEQ multiplex PCR. The sample contains 210,000 or so clones, approximately 80% of which appear only once. Study results and caveats: An Asian-associated ancestry cluster reportedly showed fewer N-insertions than the roughly 600-donor mean in a later analysis.

Sequencing was performed on PBMCs. This clonotype originated in a woman aged 35 to 49 in good health and CMV-seronegative. This chain joins TRBV19 and TRBJ2-5; TRBD2 matches 7 bases. The CDR3 region has the DNA TGTGCCAGTAGTATAGGGGGGGGAGCAGAGACCCAGTACTTC. Encoded protein: CASSIGGGAETQYF.